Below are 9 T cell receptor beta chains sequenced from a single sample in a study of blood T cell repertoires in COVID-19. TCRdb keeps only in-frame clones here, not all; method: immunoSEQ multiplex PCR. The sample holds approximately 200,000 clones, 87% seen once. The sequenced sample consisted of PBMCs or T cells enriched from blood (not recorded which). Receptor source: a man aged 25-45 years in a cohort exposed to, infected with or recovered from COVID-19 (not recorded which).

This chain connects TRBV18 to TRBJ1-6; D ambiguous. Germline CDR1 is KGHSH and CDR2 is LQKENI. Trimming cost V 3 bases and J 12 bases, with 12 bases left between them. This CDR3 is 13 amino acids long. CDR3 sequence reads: CASSPTGSGPLHF. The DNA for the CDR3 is TGTGCCAGCTCACCCACGGGGTCGGGACCCCTCCACTTT.

For the CDR3, the DNA is TGTGCCAGCAGCCAGGTTAGCGATTACGAGCAGTACTTC. It yields the protein CASSQVSDYEQYF. The chain carries TRBV4-2 and TRBJ2-7; possibly TRBD2 for D (5 bases). Germline CDR1 and CDR2: LGHNA and YNFKEQ. V lost 3 bases and J lost 4, with 10 bases in between. The CDR3 is made up of 13 amino acids.

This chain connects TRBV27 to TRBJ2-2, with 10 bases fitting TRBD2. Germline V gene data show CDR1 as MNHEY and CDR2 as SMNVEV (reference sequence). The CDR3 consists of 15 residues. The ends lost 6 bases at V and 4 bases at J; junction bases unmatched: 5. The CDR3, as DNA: TGTGCCAGCAGGATTACTAGCGGGACCACCGGGGAGCTGTTTTTT. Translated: CASRITSGTTGELFF.

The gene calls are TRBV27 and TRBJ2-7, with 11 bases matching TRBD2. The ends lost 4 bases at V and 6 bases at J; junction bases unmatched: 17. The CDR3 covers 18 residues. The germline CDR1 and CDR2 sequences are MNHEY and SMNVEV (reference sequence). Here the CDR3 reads CASSSGANWLAGGSEQYF. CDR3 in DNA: TGTGCCAGCAGTTCAGGGGCCAATTGGCTAGCGGGAGGATCCGAGCAGTACTTC.

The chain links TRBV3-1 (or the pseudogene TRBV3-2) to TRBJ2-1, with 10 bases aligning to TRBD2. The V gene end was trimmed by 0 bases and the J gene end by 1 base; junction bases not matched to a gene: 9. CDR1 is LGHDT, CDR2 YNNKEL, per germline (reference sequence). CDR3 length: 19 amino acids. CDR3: CASSQEGLAGAGSYNEQFF. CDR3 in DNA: TGTGCCAGCAGCCAAGAGGGCCTAGCGGGAGCAGGGTCCTACAATGAGCAGTTCTTC.

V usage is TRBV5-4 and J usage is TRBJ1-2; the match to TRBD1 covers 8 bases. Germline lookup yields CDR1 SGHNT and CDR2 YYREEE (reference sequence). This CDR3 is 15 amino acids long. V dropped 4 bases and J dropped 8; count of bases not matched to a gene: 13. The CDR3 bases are TGTGCCAGCAGCCCTTCCTGGACAGGGTCTTGGGGCTACACCTTC. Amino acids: CASSPSWTGSWGYTF.

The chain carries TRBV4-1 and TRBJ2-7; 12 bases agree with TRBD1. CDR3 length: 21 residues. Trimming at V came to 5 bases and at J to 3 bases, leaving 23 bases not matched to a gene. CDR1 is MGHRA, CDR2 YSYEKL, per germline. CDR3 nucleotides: TGCGCCAGCAGCTACACCGGGACAGGGGGCTGGGCGGGAGCTTCTAGCTACGAGCAGTACTTC. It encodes CASSYTGTGGWAGASSYEQYF.

CDR3 DNA sequence: TGTGCCAGCAGCTCTAATCAGCCCCAGCATTTT. Its translation: CASSSNQPQHF. The genes are TRBV5-8 and TRBJ1-5, with D unresolved. V lost 3 bases to trimming and J lost 4 bases, with 2 bases between them. Per germline, CDR1 SGHTS and CDR2 YDEGEE. The CDR3 runs to 11 residues.

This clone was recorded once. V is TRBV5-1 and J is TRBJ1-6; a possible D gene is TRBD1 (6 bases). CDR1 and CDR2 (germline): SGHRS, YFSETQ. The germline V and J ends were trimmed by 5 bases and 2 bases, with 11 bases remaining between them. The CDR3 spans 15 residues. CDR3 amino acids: CASRRGGPYNSPLHF. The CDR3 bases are TGCGCCAGCAGGCGAGGGGGTCCCTATAATTCACCCCTCCACTTT.